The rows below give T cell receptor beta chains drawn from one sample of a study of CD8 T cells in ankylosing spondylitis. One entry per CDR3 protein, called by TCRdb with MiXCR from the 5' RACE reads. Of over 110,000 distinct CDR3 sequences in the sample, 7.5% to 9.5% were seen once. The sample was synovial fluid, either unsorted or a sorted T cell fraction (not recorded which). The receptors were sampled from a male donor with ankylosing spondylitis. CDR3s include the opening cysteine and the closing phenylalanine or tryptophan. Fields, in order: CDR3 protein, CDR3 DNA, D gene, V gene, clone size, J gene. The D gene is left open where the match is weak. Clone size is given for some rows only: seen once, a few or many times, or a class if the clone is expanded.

CDR3: CASSQDRRGDEQYF
DNA: TGTGCCAGCAGCCAAGATCGGCGAGGGGACGAGCAGTACTTC
D: -
V: TRBV4-2
size: many
J: TRBJ2-7

CDR3: CASSLVFLAGAIQYF
DNA: TGTGCCAGCAGCTTAGTTTTCCTAGCGGGAGCCATTCAGTACTTC
D: TRBD2
V: TRBV7-2
size: many
J: TRBJ2-4

CDR3: CASSGGLGSQETQYF
DNA: TGTGCCAGCAGCGGGGGCCTGGGAAGCCAAGAGACCCAGTACTTC
D: -
V: TRBV9
size: many
J: TRBJ2-5

CDR3: CASSYLDMDTQYF
DNA: TGTGCCAGCAGTTACCTGGATATGGATACGCAGTATTTT
D: -
V: TRBV6-5
size: many
J: TRBJ2-3

CDR3: CASSRTGTGNTIYF
DNA: TGTGCCAGCAGTAGGACCGGGACAGGAAACACCATATATTTT
D: -
V: TRBV2
size: -
J: TRBJ1-3

CDR3: CATTKQVPGTTIYF
DNA: TGTGCCACCACCAAGCAGGTCCCTGGAACCACCATATATTTT
D: -
V: TRBV3-1
size: -
J: TRBJ1-3

CDR3: CASSVQVYNEQFF
DNA: TGTGCCAGCAGTGTCCAGGTCTACAATGAGCAGTTCTTC
D: -
V: TRBV2
size: few
J: TRBJ2-1

CDR3: CASTRLAGGSTDTQYF
DNA: TGTGCCAGCACCCGACTAGCGGGAGGATCCACAGATACGCAGTATTTT
D: TRBD2
V: TRBV12-3/TRBV12-4
size: many
J: TRBJ2-3

CDR3: CASSRQGGHNSPLHF
DNA: TGTGCCAGCAGCAGACAGGGTGGGCATAATTCACCCCTCCACTTT
D: TRBD1
V: TRBV7-2
size: -
J: TRBJ1-6

CDR3: CASSLWGYEQYF
DNA: TGCGCCAGCAGCTTGTGGGGTTACGAGCAGTACTTC
D: -
V: TRBV5-1
size: many
J: TRBJ2-7

CDR3: CASRAQTGKRETQYF
DNA: TGTGCCAGCAGAGCACAAACAGGGAAGCGAGAGACCCAGTACTTC
D: -
V: TRBV28
size: -
J: TRBJ2-5

CDR3: CASSRQLNNNEQFF
DNA: TGTGCCAGCAGCAGACAGCTCAACAACAATGAGCAGTTCTTC
D: -
V: TRBV11-2
size: -
J: TRBJ2-1

CDR3: CASSEPPGEQYF
DNA: TGTGCCAGCAGTGAACCCCCGGGCGAGCAGTACTTC
D: -
V: TRBV28
size: -
J: TRBJ2-7

CDR3: CASSLPGTGNEQFF
DNA: TGCGCCAGCAGCTTGCCCGGGACAGGGAATGAGCAGTTCTTC
D: TRBD1
V: TRBV5-1
size: few
J: TRBJ2-1

CDR3: CASRGPEEKLFF
DNA: TGTGCCTCCAGGGGGCCCGAAGAAAAACTGTTTTTT
D: TRBD1
V: TRBV6-6
size: many
J: TRBJ1-4

CDR3: CASSSSRLHNEQFF
DNA: TGTGCCAGCAGCTCATCCCGACTTCACAATGAGCAGTTCTTC
D: -
V: TRBV7-2
size: many
J: TRBJ2-1

CDR3: CASSGGARGRVDYGYTF
DNA: TGTGCCAGCAGCGGAGGGGCGAGGGGCCGAGTCGACTATGGCTACACCTTC
D: -
V: TRBV9
size: many
J: TRBJ1-2

CDR3: CASSRGGWRTEAFF
DNA: TGTGCCAGCAGCCGAGGGGGCTGGCGCACTGAAGCTTTCTTT
D: TRBD1
V: TRBV11-2
size: -
J: TRBJ1-1

CDR3: CASSPGTAGIQPQHF
DNA: TGTGCCAGCAGCCCGGGGACAGCTGGGATTCAGCCCCAGCATTTT
D: TRBD1
V: TRBV7-8
size: many
J: TRBJ1-5

CDR3: CASSSGLAGGIVEQYF
DNA: TGCGCCAGCAGCTCGGGACTAGCGGGAGGGATAGTCGAGCAGTACTTC
D: TRBD2
V: TRBV4-1
size: many
J: TRBJ2-7

CDR3: CSVVKIAKNIQYF
DNA: TGCAGCGTTGTGAAAATAGCCAAAAACATTCAGTACTTC
D: -
V: TRBV29-1
size: few
J: TRBJ2-4

CDR3: CSARKWGGPTGELFF
DNA: TGCAGTGCTAGAAAATGGGGGGGTCCCACCGGGGAGCTGTTTTTT
D: TRBD2
V: TRBV20-1
size: many
J: TRBJ2-2

CDR3: CASSLGWDHRTGELFF
DNA: TGTGCCAGCAGCTTAGGTTGGGACCACCGCACCGGGGAGCTGTTTTTT
D: -
V: TRBV11-2
size: -
J: TRBJ2-2

CDR3: CAISEVEAGRSYEQYF
DNA: TGTGCCATCAGTGAGGTCGAGGCAGGCCGCTCCTACGAGCAGTACTTC
D: -
V: TRBV10-3
size: many
J: TRBJ2-7

CDR3: CASNSLGAGGTGRDGYTF
DNA: TGTGCCAGCAACTCTTTGGGGGCAGGGGGAACAGGAAGAGATGGCTACACCTTC
D: TRBD1
V: TRBV6-2/TRBV6-3
size: -
J: TRBJ1-2

CDR3: CASRAGTETYEQYF
DNA: TGCGCCAGCAGGGCTGGGACAGAAACCTACGAGCAGTACTTC
D: TRBD1
V: TRBV5-1
size: many
J: TRBJ2-7

CDR3: CATSDFKLAGDWTDTQYF
DNA: TGTGCCACCAGTGATTTTAAGCTAGCGGGGGATTGGACAGATACGCAGTATTTT
D: TRBD2
V: TRBV24-1
size: -
J: TRBJ2-3

CDR3: CASSPRQRTGELFF
DNA: TGTGCCAGCAGTCCCAGGCAGCGGACCGGGGAGCTGTTTTTT
D: -
V: TRBV27
size: few
J: TRBJ2-2

CDR3: CASSLSTTGTGKGPYTF
DNA: TGTGCCAGCAGTTTATCGACTACCGGGACAGGGAAAGGCCCCTACACCTTC
D: TRBD1
V: TRBV12-3/TRBV12-4
size: many
J: TRBJ1-2

CDR3: CASSLEQGYTDTQYF
DNA: TGCGCCAGCAGCTTGGAACAGGGCTACACAGATACGCAGTATTTT
D: -
V: TRBV5-1
size: many
J: TRBJ2-3

CDR3: CASSQEDPGISNQPQHF
DNA: TGCGCCAGCAGCCAAGAAGACCCGGGAATCAGCAATCAGCCCCAGCATTTT
D: -
V: TRBV4-1
size: many
J: TRBJ1-5

CDR3: CSVPEGYKHGGYGYTF
DNA: TGCAGCGTTCCCGAGGGGTACAAACACGGCGGGTATGGCTACACCTTC
D: -
V: TRBV29-1
size: few
J: TRBJ1-2

CDR3: CATLSQARADTQYF
DNA: TGTGCCACACTATCCCAAGCGAGGGCAGATACGCAGTATTTT
D: -
V: TRBV10-3
size: -
J: TRBJ2-3

CDR3: CATSIFPRQKLFF
DNA: TGTGCCACCTCAATTTTCCCTAGACAGAAACTGTTTTTT
D: -
V: TRBV2
size: -
J: TRBJ1-4

CDR3: CASRQSGTGNNSPLHF
DNA: TGTGCCAGCAGACAATCCGGGACAGGAAATAATTCACCCCTCCACTTT
D: TRBD1
V: TRBV3-1
size: few
J: TRBJ1-6

CDR3: CASSLTGTGALHF
DNA: TGTGCCAGCAGCTTGACAGGGACTGGGGCCCTCCACTTT
D: TRBD1
V: TRBV7-8
size: few
J: TRBJ1-6

CDR3: CASSLLGTDEQFF
DNA: TGTGCCAGCAGCTTACTAGGAACGGATGAGCAGTTCTTC
D: -
V: TRBV7-9
size: many
J: TRBJ2-1

CDR3: CASTQGRGRETQYF
DNA: TGTGCCAGCACCCAGGGACGGGGGAGGGAGACCCAGTACTTC
D: -
V: TRBV2
size: many
J: TRBJ2-5

CDR3: CASSPTVGDEQFF
DNA: TGTGCCAGCAGCCCAACGGTCGGGGATGAGCAGTTCTTC
D: -
V: TRBV7-2
size: -
J: TRBJ2-1

CDR3: CASSSPTGTAQETQYF
DNA: TGTGCCAGCAGCTCTCCGACTGGGACAGCCCAAGAGACCCAGTACTTC
D: TRBD1
V: TRBV5-4
size: -
J: TRBJ2-5

CDR3: CSARDREKISYEQYF
DNA: TGCAGTGCTAGGGACAGGGAAAAAATCTCCTACGAGCAGTACTTC
D: TRBD1
V: TRBV20-1
size: many
J: TRBJ2-7

CDR3: CASSYYVNTEQFF
DNA: TGTGCCAGCAGTTACTATGTAAACACTGAGCAGTTCTTC
D: -
V: TRBV6-6
size: -
J: TRBJ2-1

CDR3: CAISTPSGPRNGYTF
DNA: TGTGCCATCAGTACACCCTCGGGACCGCGGAATGGCTACACCTTC
D: -
V: TRBV10-3
size: few
J: TRBJ1-2